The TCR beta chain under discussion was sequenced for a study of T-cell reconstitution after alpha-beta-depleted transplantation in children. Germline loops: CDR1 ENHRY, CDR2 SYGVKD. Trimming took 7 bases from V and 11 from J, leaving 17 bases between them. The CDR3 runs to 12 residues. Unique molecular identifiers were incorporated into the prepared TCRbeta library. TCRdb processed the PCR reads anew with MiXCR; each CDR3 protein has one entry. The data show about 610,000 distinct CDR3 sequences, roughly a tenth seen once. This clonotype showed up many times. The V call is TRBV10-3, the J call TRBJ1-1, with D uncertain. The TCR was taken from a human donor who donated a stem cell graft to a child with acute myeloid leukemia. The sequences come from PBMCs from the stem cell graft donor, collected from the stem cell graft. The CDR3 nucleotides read TGTGCCATCACCGGGGAGGGAACCGGGGCTTTCTTT. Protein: CAITGEGTGAFF.